This TCR beta chain was identified during a study of identifying expanded T cells in peripheral blood. During the collection period, no donor immune events like infections were recorded. Whole-study findings and limits: Technical replicates showed about 1.2 changed clones; two weeks about 16.4; four weeks 19. Roughly 2-week clone count variance significantly increased as total template count grew.

Note on this clone: Antigen specificity is unknown.

The method was immunoSEQ multiplex PCR; TCRdb's version includes in-frame clones alone and lacks a portion of them. The sample has some 72,000 clones, 85% to 90% seen once. This CDR3 comprises 13 residues. V was trimmed by 1 base and J by 12 bases, leaving 13 bases between them. Germline V CDR1 and CDR2: SGHNT, YENEEA. V gene TRBV11-3 combines with J gene TRBJ2-1; no firm D call. The receptor's source is a person between 18 and 75 years old in good health. Specimen: blood. CDR3 nucleotides: TGTGCCAGCAGCTTAGGACCCTCTTCGGGGCAGTTCTTC. It translates to CASSLGPSSGQFF.